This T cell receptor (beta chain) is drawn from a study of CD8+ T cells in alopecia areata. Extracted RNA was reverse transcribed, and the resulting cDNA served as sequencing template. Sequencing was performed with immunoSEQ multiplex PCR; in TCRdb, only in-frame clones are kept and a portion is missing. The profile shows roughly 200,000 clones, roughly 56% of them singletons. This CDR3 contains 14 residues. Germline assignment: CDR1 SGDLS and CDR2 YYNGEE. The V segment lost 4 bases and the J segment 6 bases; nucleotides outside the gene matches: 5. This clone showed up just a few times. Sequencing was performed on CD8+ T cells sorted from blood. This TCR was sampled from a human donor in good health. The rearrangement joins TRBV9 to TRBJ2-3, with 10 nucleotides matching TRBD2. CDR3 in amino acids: CASSLWTSGDTQYF. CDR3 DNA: TGTGCCAGCAGCCTCTGGACTAGCGGCGATACGCAGTATTTT.